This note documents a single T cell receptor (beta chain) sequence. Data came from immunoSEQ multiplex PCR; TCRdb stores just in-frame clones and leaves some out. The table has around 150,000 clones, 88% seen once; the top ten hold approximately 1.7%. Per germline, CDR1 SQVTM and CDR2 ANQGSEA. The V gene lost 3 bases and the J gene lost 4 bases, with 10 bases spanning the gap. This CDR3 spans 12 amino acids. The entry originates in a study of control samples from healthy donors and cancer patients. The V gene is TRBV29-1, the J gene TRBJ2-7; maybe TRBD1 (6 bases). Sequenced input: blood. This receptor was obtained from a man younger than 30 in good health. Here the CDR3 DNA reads TGCAGCGTTGAGGGCCAGGGGTACGAGCAGTACTTC. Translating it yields CSVEGQGYEQYF.